The rows below give T cell receptor beta chains drawn from one sample of a study of T-cell memory formation after mild COVID-19. TCRdb reprocessed the 5' RACE reads with MiXCR, giving one entry per CDR3 protein. The repertoire holds 430,000 or so distinct CDR3 sequences, with nearly 25% as singletons. Sample: PBMCs or a T cell subset sorted from them (not recorded which). The source is an adult woman who had mild COVID-19 (a few samples of this study predate the infection). Cell type and time point are not known. Each CDR3 is given with its conserved first and last residue. The D gene is left open where the match is weak. Clone size is shown for a subset of rows, as once, few, many or a class of expanded clone.

j_call	d_call	v_call	clone_size	cdr3_aa	cdr3_nt
TRBJ2-3	.	TRBV5-1	.	CASSLVGGVSTDTQYF	TGCGCCAGCAGCTTGGTCGGGGGCGTGAGCACAGATACGCAGTATTTT
TRBJ2-3	TRBD2	TRBV10-3	.	CATRAGTSGGAGKDTQYF	TGTGCCACGAGGGCCGGGACTAGCGGGGGGGCTGGGAAGGATACGCAGTATTTT
TRBJ2-7	TRBD1	TRBV28	many	CASRDRGRPYEQYF	TGTGCCAGCAGGGACAGGGGGCGCCCCTACGAGCAGTACTTC
TRBJ2-1	.	TRBV7-8	.	CASSSNAVFSVDEQFF	TGTGCCAGCAGCTCCAATGCGGTCTTTTCTGTCGATGAGCAGTTCTTC
TRBJ2-5	.	TRBV7-9	few	CASSLAPGLQETQYF	TGTGCCAGCAGCTTAGCTCCAGGTTTACAAGAGACCCAGTACTTC
TRBJ2-2	.	TRBV6-2/TRBV6-3	.	CASSYVGSNTGELFF	TGTGCCAGCAGTTACGTGGGCTCGAACACCGGGGAGCTGTTTTTT
TRBJ2-3	.	TRBV19	.	CASSMADTQYF	TGTGCCAGTAGTATGGCAGATACGCAGTATTTT
TRBJ2-3	.	TRBV4-2	few	CASSQGTGWADTQYF	TGTGCCAGCAGCCAAGGTACCGGGTGGGCAGATACGCAGTATTTT
TRBJ2-5	TRBD2	TRBV6-2/TRBV6-3	few	CASSYRASGDQETQYF	TGTGCCAGCAGTTACCGGGCTAGCGGGGACCAAGAGACCCAGTACTTC
TRBJ1-1	.	TRBV16	once	CASSQSRTEAFF	TGTGCCAGCAGCCAATCACGCACTGAAGCTTTCTTT
TRBJ2-7	.	TRBV2	.	CARELRGEQYF	TGTGCCAGGGAACTTAGGGGCGAGCAGTACTTC
TRBJ2-5	TRBD2	TRBV28	.	CASSIAGRYQETQYF	TGTGCCAGCAGTATAGCGGGAAGGTACCAAGAGACCCAGTACTTC
TRBJ2-1	TRBD2	TRBV3-1	.	CASSQGGLAGDEQFF	TGTGCCAGCAGCCAAGGGGGACTAGCTGGGGATGAGCAGTTCTTC
TRBJ2-7	.	TRBV11-2	.	CASSLGPKSSYEQYF	TGTGCCAGCAGCTTAGGGCCGAAAAGCTCCTACGAGCAGTACTTC
TRBJ2-5	TRBD2	TRBV30	few	CAWSVLAGGPVEETQYF	TGTGCCTGGAGTGTACTAGCGGGGGGGCCGGTAGAAGAGACCCAGTACTTC
TRBJ2-7	.	TRBV4-1	.	CASSQVAGSAYEQYF	TGCGCCAGCAGCCAAGTTGCTGGGTCCGCCTACGAGCAGTACTTC
TRBJ1-1	.	TRBV30	few	CAWSVLLNTEAFF	TGTGCCTGGAGTGTACTTCTGAACACTGAAGCTTTCTTT
TRBJ2-5	.	TRBV9	many	CASSVQGRQFPQETQYF	TGTGCCAGCAGCGTACAGGGTCGACAGTTCCCCCAAGAGACCCAGTACTTC
TRBJ2-7	.	TRBV9	.	CASSVEGDRLCEQYF	TGTGCCAGCAGCGTAGAAGGAGATAGGCTGTGTGAGCAGTACTTC
TRBJ2-7	.	TRBV6-5	few	CASSSQGLSYEQYF	TGTGCCAGCAGTTCACAGGGTCTCTCCTACGAGCAGTACTTC
TRBJ2-5	TRBD2	TRBV14	many	CASSALRTPGLAGVAETQYF	TGTGCCAGCAGCGCGTTAAGAACACCGGGACTAGCGGGAGTCGCGGAGACCCAGTACTTC
TRBJ2-3	TRBD1	TRBV5-1	.	CASSPGQGTTDTQYF	TGCGCCAGCAGTCCGGGACAGGGCACCACAGATACGCAGTATTTT
TRBJ1-2	.	TRBV12-3/TRBV12-4	few	CASSFEYIGYTF	TGTGCCAGCAGTTTTGAATACATAGGCTACACCTTC
TRBJ1-1	.	TRBV12-3/TRBV12-4	.	CASGITGTEAFF	TGTGCCAGCGGAATTACGGGGACTGAAGCTTTCTTT
TRBJ1-1	.	TRBV14	few	CASSQEGWTNTEAFF	TGTGCCAGCAGCCAAGAGGGCTGGACGAACACTGAAGCTTTCTTT
TRBJ1-1	.	TRBV3-1	.	CASSPPLGRMNTEAFF	TGTGCCAGCAGCCCTCCCTTGGGCAGAATGAACACTGAAGCTTTCTTT
TRBJ2-5	TRBD2	TRBV11-2	many	CASSLGSGRSETQYF	TGTGCCAGCAGCTTAGGGAGCGGGAGGTCAGAGACCCAGTACTTC
TRBJ2-1	TRBD2	TRBV4-3	.	CASSQDLVAGGPNEQFF	TGCGCCAGCAGCCAAGATCTGGTGGCGGGAGGGCCCAATGAGCAGTTCTTC
TRBJ1-6	.	TRBV11-1	.	CASSLARAAGSPLHF	TGTGCCAGCAGCTTAGCGCGAGCAGCAGGGTCACCCCTCCACTTT
TRBJ2-7	TRBD1	TRBV6-1	few	CASTARQGEGIYYEQYF	TGTGCCAGCACCGCCCGACAGGGGGAGGGGATTTACTACGAGCAGTACTTC
TRBJ2-1	TRBD2	TRBV7-8	.	CASSLGGGSREYNEQFF	TGTGCCAGCAGCTTAGGGGGGGGTTCCAGAGAATACAATGAGCAGTTCTTC
TRBJ2-7	.	TRBV18	.	CASSPGSDYEQYF	TGTGCCAGCTCACCCGGGAGCGACTACGAGCAGTACTTC
TRBJ2-3	.	TRBV20-1	few	CSATPPGSTDTQYF	TGCAGTGCCACCCCTCCGGGGAGCACAGATACGCAGTATTTT
TRBJ1-1	.	TRBV5-1	.	CASSLYREGEAFF	TGCGCCAGCAGCTTGTACAGGGAGGGTGAAGCTTTCTTT
TRBJ2-7	.	TRBV5-6	.	CASSLLDISEQYF	TGTGCCAGCAGCTTATTAGATATCTCCGAGCAGTACTTC
TRBJ2-2	TRBD1	TRBV7-2	.	CASSLGQWTGELFF	TGTGCCAGCAGCCTGGGACAGTGGACCGGGGAGCTGTTTTTT
TRBJ2-7	TRBD1	TRBV7-3	few	CASSLQAGRQGAYEQYF	TGTGCCAGCAGCTTACAGGCCGGGAGACAGGGGGCCTACGAGCAGTACTTC
TRBJ1-5	.	TRBV27	.	CASSLYGDQPQHF	TGTGCCAGCAGTTTATATGGGGATCAGCCCCAGCATTTT
TRBJ2-1	.	TRBV2	few	CASREQGTSYNEQFF	TGTGCCAGCAGGGAACAGGGGACTTCCTACAATGAGCAGTTCTTC
TRBJ2-2	.	TRBV25-1	.	CASRAGTGFTGELFF	TGTGCCAGCAGGGCCGGCACAGGCTTCACCGGGGAGCTGTTTTTT
TRBJ2-1	.	TRBV7-9	.	CASSSLLSSGGNNEQFF	TGTGCCAGCAGCTCCCTACTGAGTAGCGGAGGGAACAATGAGCAGTTCTTC
TRBJ2-5	.	TRBV15	.	CATSSLGAKKVLSQYF	TGTGCCACCAGCAGCCTAGGGGCCAAGAAGGTGTTATCCCAGTACTTC
TRBJ2-7	.	TRBV29-1	.	CSVAEGLIYEQYF	TGCAGCGTCGCCGAGGGACTGATCTACGAGCAGTACTTC
TRBJ1-5	.	TRBV7-2	few	CASSSRRGEQPQHF	TGTGCCAGCAGCTCTCGCAGGGGTGAACAGCCCCAGCATTTT
TRBJ2-7	TRBD2	TRBV4-2	few	CASSQEEREGYEQYF	TGTGCCAGCAGCCAAGAAGAGCGGGAGGGATACGAGCAGTACTTC
TRBJ1-3	TRBD1	TRBV20-1	.	CSARGVPISRGPGLFGNTIYF	TGCAGTGCTAGAGGCGTCCCAATTAGCAGGGGGCCTGGCCTTTTTGGAAACACCATATATTTT
TRBJ2-7	TRBD1	TRBV18	few	CASSAQPGQGVDEQYF	TGTGCCAGCTCAGCTCAGCCGGGACAGGGGGTGGACGAGCAGTACTTC
TRBJ2-2	.	TRBV7-9	.	CASRSSVNTGELFF	TGTGCCAGCAGGTCTAGCGTAAACACCGGGGAGCTGTTTTTT
TRBJ2-7	.	TRBV7-9	.	CASSSPDGPSYEQYF	TGTGCCAGCAGCTCACCGGACGGGCCCTCCTACGAGCAGTACTTC
TRBJ2-2	.	TRBV7-3	few	CASSLSPGGVTGELFF	TGTGCCAGCAGCTTAAGCCCTGGCGGTGTCACCGGGGAGCTGTTTTTT
TRBJ2-5	.	TRBV7-2	many	CASSLAGQGETQYF	TGTGCCAGCAGCTTAGCAGGGCAGGGAGAGACCCAGTACTTC
TRBJ2-5	.	TRBV7-7	once	CASSSQGRLETQYF	TGTGCTAGCAGCTCCCAGGGGAGGCTCGAGACCCAGTACTTC
TRBJ2-1	.	TRBV4-1	.	CASSQEGNEVGEQFF	TGCGCCAGCAGCCAAGAGGGTAACGAGGTGGGTGAGCAGTTCTTC
TRBJ1-5	TRBD1	TRBV12-3/TRBV12-4	few	CASSLGDSSNQPQHF	TGTGCCAGCAGTTTAGGGGACAGTAGCAATCAGCCCCAGCATTTT
TRBJ2-1	TRBD2	TRBV5-1	.	CASSSGGTSRSTNEQFF	TGCGCCAGCAGCTCGGGAGGGACTAGCAGATCAACCAATGAGCAGTTCTTC
TRBJ2-1	.	TRBV29-1	.	CSAEARYNEQFF	TGCAGCGCTGAAGCTAGATACAATGAGCAGTTCTTC
TRBJ2-5	TRBD2	TRBV24-1	few	CATALSGGEETQYF	TGTGCCACCGCCCTGAGCGGGGGTGAAGAGACCCAGTACTTC
TRBJ2-1	TRBD1	TRBV9	few	CASSPRGGGYNEQFF	TGTGCCAGCAGCCCCCGAGGGGGCGGTTACAATGAGCAGTTCTTC
TRBJ2-1	.	TRBV5-1	.	CASSSTPPYNEQFF	TGCGCCAGCAGCTCCACTCCTCCCTACAATGAGCAGTTCTTC